This entry concerns a single T cell receptor beta chain. The antigen is unknown. This entry belongs to a study of Graves' ophthalmopathy and Graves' hyperthyroidism. Study results and caveats: Blood contained most expanded thyroid clonotypes exceeding 0.001 frequency.

RNA served as the template for amplifying TCR beta CDR3 regions. An opening RT-PCR round employed HTBI primers and preceded a second-round multiplex PCR. Via MiXCR, TCRdb re-called the multiplex PCR reads, giving one row per CDR3 protein. The sample gives 40,000 to 50,000 distinct CDR3 sequences, around 52% of which show up once; roughly 18% is in the top ten. Uncontrolled infections, other autoimmune diseases, pregnancy or lactation barred patients from enrollment. This CDR3 comprises 14 residues. Germline V gives CDR1 KGHSH, CDR2 LQKENI. Trimming removed 3 bases from V and 4 bases from J; junction bases left unmatched: 3.

The TCR comes from an adult man with Graves' ophthalmopathy. Sample: peripheral blood. This chain uses TRBV18 with TRBJ1-5; TRBD1 matches 7 bases. The CDR3 protein is CASSPTTGNQPQHF. For the CDR3, the DNA is TGTGCCAGCTCACCCACGACAGGGAATCAGCCCCAGCATTTT.